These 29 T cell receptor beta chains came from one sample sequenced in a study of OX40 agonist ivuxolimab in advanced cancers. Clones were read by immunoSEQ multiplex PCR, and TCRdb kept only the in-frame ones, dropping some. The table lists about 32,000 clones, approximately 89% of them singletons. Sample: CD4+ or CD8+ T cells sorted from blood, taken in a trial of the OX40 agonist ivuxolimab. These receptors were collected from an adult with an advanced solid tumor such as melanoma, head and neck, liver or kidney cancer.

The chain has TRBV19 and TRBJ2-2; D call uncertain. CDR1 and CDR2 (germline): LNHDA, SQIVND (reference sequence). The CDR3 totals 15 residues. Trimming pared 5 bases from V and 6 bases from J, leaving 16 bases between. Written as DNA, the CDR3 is TGTGCCAGTAGTGCCACGTCGGCGATCTCCGGGGAGCTGTTTTTT. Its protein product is CASSATSAISGELFF.

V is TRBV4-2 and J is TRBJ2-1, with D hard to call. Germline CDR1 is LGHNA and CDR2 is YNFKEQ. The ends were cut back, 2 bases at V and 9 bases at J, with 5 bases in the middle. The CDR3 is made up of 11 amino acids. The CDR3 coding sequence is TGTGCCAGCAGCCAATCTGGTGAGCAGTTCTTC. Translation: CASSQSGEQFF.

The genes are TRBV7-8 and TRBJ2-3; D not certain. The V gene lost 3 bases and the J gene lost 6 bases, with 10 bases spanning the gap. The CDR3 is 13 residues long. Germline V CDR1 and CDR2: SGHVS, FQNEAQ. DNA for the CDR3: TGTGCCAGCAGCTTGGTGGGCCGGGATACGCAGTATTTT. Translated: CASSLVGRDTQYF. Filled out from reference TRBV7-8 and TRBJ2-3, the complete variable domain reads GAGVSQSPRYKVAKRGQDVALRCDPISGHVSLFWYQQALGQGPEFLTYFQNEAQLDKSGLPSDRFFAERPEGSVSTLKIQRTQQEDSAVYLCASSLVGRDTQYFGPGTRLTVL.

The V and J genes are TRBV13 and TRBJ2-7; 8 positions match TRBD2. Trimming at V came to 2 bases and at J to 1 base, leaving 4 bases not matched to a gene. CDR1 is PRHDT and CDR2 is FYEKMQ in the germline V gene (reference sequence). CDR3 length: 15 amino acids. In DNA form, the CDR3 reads TGTGCCAGCAGCTTAAAGGGACTAGGGTCCTACGAGCAGTACTTC. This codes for CASSLKGLGSYEQYF.

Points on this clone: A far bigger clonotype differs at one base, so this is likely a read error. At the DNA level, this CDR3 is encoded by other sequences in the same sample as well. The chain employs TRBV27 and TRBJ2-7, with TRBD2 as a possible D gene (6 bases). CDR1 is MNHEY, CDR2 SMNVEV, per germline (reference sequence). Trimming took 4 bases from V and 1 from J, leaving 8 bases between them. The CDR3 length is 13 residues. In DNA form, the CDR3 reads TGTGCCAGCAGTTACGGGGGATCCTACGAGCAGTACTTC. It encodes CASSYGGSYEQYF.

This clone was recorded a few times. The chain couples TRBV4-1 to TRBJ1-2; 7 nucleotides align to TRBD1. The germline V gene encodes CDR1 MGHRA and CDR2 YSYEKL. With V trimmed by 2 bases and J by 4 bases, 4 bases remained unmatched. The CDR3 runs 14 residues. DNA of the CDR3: TGCGCCAGCAGCCAATATGGGACAGCCTATGGCTACACCTTC. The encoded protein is CASSQYGTAYGYTF.

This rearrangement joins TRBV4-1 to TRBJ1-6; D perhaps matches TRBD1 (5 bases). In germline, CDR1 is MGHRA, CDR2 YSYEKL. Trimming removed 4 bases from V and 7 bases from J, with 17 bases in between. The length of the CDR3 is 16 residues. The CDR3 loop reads CASSPVGALSNSPLHF. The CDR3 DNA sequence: TGCGCCAGCAGCCCCGTTGGGGCCCTATCGAATTCACCCCTCCACTTT.

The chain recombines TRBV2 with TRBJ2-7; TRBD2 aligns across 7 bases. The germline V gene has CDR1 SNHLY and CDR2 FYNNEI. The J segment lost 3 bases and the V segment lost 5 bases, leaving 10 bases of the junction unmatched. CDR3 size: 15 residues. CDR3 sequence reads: CASSSGRELVYEQYF. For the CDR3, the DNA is TGTGCCAGCAGTTCTGGGCGGGAGCTAGTCTACGAGCAGTACTTC.

CDR3 region: CASSYGTDKYEQYF. The CDR3 nucleotides read TGTGCCAGCAGCTACGGGACAGACAAGTACGAGCAGTACTTC. The V and J genes are TRBV6-6 and TRBJ2-7; 7 nucleotides line up with TRBD1. V was clipped by 6 bases and J by 4 bases; unmatched bases: 9. CDR1 and CDR2 from the germline V gene are MNHNY and SVGAGI (reference sequence). CDR3 length: 14 residues.

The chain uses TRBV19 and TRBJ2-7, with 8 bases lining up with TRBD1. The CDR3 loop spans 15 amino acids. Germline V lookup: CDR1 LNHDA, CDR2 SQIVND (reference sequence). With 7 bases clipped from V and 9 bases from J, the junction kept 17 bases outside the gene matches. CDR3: CASTPGQASSPGQYF. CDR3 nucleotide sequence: TGTGCCAGTACCCCGGGACAGGCATCCTCCCCAGGGCAGTACTTC.

CDR3 nucleotide sequence: TGCGCCAGCAGCACCGCTAGCGGGAGCTTGAATGAGCAGTTCTTC. Translation gives CASSTASGSLNEQFF. This chain connects TRBV5-1 to TRBJ2-1, with 10 nucleotides matching TRBD2. CDR1 SGHRS and CDR2 YFSETQ come from the germline V gene. J gave up 7 bases and V 4 bases, and 8 bases lay outside the gene matches. The CDR3 covers 15 residues.

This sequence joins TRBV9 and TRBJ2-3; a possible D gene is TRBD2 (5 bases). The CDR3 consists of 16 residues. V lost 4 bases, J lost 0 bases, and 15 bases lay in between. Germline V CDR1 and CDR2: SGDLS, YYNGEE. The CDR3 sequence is CASSTLLAASTDTQYF. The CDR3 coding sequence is TGTGCCAGCAGCACCCTGCTAGCAGCTAGCACAGATACGCAGTATTTT.

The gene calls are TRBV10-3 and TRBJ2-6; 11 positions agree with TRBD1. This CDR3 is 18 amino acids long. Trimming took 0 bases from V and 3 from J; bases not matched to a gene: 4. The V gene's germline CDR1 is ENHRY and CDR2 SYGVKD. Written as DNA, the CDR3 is TGTGCCATCAGTGAGTCCGGACAGGGGGCGCTTGGGGCCAACGTCCTGACTTTC. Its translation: CAISESGQGALGANVLTF.

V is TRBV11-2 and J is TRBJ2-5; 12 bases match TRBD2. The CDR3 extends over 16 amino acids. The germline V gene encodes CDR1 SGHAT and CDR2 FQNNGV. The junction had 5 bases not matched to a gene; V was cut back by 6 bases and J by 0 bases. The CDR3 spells CASRLLAGGYQETQYF. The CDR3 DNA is TGTGCCAGCAGACTACTAGCGGGGGGATACCAAGAGACCCAGTACTTC.

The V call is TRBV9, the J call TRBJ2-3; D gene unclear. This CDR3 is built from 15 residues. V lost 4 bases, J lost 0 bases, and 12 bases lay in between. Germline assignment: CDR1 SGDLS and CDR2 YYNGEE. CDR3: CASSPVTDSTDTQYF. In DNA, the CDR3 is TGTGCCAGCAGCCCCGTCACCGATAGCACAGATACGCAGTATTTT.

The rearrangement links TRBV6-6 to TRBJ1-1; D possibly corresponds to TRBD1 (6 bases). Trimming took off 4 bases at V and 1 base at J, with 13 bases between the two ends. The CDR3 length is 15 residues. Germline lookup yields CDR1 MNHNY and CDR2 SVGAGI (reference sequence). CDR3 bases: TGTGCCAGCAGTTCCTGGACAGAGCCGAACACTGAAGCTTTCTTT. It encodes CASSSWTEPNTEAFF.

This CDR3 is CASSLGWGINQPQHF. As DNA, the CDR3 is TGCGCCAGCAGCTTGGGGTGGGGGATTAATCAGCCCCAGCATTTT. J is TRBJ1-5 and V is TRBV5-1; D perhaps matches TRBD1 (5 bases). Germline V lookup: CDR1 SGHRS, CDR2 YFSETQ. The V end was cut by 0 bases, the J end by 4 bases, with 11 bases between. CDR3 length: 15 amino acids.

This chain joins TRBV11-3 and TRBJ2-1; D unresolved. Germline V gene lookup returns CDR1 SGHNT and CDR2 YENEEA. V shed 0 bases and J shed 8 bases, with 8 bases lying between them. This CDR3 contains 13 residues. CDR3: CASSLDSLDEQFF. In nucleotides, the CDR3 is TGTGCCAGCAGCTTAGACTCCTTGGATGAGCAGTTCTTC.

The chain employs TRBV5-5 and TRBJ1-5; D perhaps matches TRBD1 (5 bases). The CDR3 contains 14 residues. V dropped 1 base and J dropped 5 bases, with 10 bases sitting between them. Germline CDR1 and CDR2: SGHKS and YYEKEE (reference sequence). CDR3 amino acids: CASSLYGGDQPQHF. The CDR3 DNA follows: TGTGCCAGCAGCTTGTACGGGGGGGATCAGCCCCAGCATTTT.

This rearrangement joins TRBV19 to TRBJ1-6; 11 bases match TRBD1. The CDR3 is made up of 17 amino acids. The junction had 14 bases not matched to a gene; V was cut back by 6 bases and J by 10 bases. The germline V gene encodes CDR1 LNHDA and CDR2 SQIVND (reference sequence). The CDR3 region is CASRSRGQGGGKSPLHF. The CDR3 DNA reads TGTGCCAGTAGATCAAGGGGACAGGGGGGAGGGAAATCACCCCTCCACTTT. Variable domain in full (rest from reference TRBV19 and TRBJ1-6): DGGITQSPKYLFRKEGQNVTLSCEQNLNHDAMYWYRQDPGQGLRLIYYSQIVNDFQKGDIAEGYSVSREKKESFPLTVTSAQKNPTAFYLCASRSRGQGGGKSPLHFGNGTRLTVT.

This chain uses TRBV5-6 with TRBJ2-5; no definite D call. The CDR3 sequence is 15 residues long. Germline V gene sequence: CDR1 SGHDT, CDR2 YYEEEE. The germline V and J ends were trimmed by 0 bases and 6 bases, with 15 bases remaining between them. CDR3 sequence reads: CASSLVGISGQTQYF. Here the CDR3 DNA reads TGTGCCAGCAGCTTGGTGGGGATTTCGGGTCAGACCCAGTACTTC.

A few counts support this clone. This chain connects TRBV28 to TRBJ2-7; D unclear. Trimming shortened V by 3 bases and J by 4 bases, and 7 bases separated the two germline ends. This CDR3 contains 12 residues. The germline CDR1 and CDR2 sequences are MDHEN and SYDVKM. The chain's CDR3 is CASSFTQYEQYF. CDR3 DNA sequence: TGTGCCAGCAGTTTCACACAGTACGAGCAGTACTTC. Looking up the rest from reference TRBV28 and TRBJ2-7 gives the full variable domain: DVKVTQSSRYLVKRTGEKVFLECVQDMDHENMFWYRQDPGLGLRLIYFSYDVKMKEKGDIPEGYSVSREKKERFSLILESASTNQTSMYLCASSFTQYEQYFGPGTRLTVT.

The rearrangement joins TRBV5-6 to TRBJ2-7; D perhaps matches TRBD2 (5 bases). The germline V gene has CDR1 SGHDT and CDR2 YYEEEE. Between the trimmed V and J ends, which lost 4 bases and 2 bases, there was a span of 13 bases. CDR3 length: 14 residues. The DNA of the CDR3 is TGTGCCAGCAGCGCTTTAGGGAGTCCCTACGAGCAGTACTTC. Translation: CASSALGSPYEQYF.

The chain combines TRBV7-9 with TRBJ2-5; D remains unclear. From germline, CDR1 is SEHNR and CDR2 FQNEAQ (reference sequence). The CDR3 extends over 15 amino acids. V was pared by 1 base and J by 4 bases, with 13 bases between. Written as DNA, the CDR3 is TGTGCCAGCAGCTTAGTCCTAGGACGCGGAGAGACCCAGTACTTC. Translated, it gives CASSLVLGRGETQYF.

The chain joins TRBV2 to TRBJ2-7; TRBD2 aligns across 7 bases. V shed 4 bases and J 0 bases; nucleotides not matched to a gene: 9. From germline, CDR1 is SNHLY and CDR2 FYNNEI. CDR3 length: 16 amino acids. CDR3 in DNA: TGTGCCAGCAGTGTAATAGCGGGCCGTTTCTCCTACGAGCAGTACTTC. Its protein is CASSVIAGRFSYEQYF. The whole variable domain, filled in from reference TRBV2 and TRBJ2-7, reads EPEVTQTPSHQVTQMGQEVILRCVPISNHLYFYWYRQILGQKVEFLVSFYNNEISEKSEIFDDQFSVERPDGSNFTLKIRSTKLEDSAMYFCASSVIAGRFSYEQYFGPGTRLTVT.

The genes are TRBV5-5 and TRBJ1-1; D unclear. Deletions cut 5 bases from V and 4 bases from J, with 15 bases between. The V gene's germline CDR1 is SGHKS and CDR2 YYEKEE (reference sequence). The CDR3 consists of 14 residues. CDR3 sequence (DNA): TGTGCCAGCAGGTTACTGCGGCGGGGCACTGAAGCTTTCTTT. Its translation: CASRLLRRGTEAFF.

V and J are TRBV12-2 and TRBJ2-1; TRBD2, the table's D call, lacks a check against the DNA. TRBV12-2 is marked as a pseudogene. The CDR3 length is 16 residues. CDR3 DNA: TGTGCAAGTCGCTTATATCGGGGTAAGGACGACAATGAGCAGTTCTTC. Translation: CASRLYRGKDDNEQFF.

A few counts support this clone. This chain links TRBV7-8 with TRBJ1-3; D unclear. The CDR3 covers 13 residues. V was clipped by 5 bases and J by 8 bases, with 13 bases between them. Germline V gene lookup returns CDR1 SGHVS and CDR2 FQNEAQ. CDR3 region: CASSPAPRDTIYF. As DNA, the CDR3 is TGTGCCAGCAGCCCCGCACCCCGGGACACCATATATTTT.

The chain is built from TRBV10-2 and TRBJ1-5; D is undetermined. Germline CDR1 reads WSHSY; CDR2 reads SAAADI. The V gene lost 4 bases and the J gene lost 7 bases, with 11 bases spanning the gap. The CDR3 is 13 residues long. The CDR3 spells CASSGLSGQPQHF. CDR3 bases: TGCGCCAGCAGTGGTCTCTCCGGGCAGCCCCAGCATTTT.